The source of this T cell receptor (beta chain) is a study of OX40 agonist ivuxolimab in advanced cancers. The wider study: Ivuxolimab is a fully human IgG2 antibody that activates OX40 (CD134).

The assay was immunoSEQ multiplex PCR, and TCRdb's table has in-frame clones only and misses some. The sample contains tens of thousands of clones, around 86% of which appear only once. This clone was detected only a few times. The investigators sampled blood at baseline, at cycle 4 day 1, and at cycle 7 day 1. Per the germline V gene, CDR1 is MNHEY and CDR2 is SVGAGI. The CDR3 length is 14 residues. Trimming removed 0 bases at V and 7 bases at J, with 12 bases between. Sequenced here: CD4+ or CD8+ T cells sorted from blood, sampled in a trial of the OX40 agonist ivuxolimab. The clonotype comes from an adult with an advanced solid tumor such as melanoma, head and neck, liver or kidney cancer. V gene TRBV6-5 combines with J gene TRBJ2-5; D perhaps matches TRBD1 (5 bases). DNA of the CDR3: TGTGCCAGCAGTTACTCGTGGTCTGGGGCGACCCAGTACTTC. It translates to CASSYSWSGATQYF.